This T cell receptor beta chain appears in the sequencing data of a study of blood T cells in healthy people across ages. Points from the study as a whole: TCR beta diversity was tightly associated with the proportion of naive T cells.

This CDR3 spans 14 amino acids. From germline, CDR1 is MNHEY and CDR2 SVGAGI. The V segment lost 5 bases and the J segment 3 bases; nucleotides outside the gene matches: 7. This clonotype turned up a few times. Its antigen is not known. A J-beta primer mix and a sample-barcoded 5' primer were used in a second PCR of about 7 to 12 cycles. TCRdb redid the calling of the 5' RACE reads with MiXCR, one entry per CDR3 protein. The table has some 1.6 million distinct CDR3 sequences, 30% to 40% seen once. Researchers report isolating at least 7 million PBMCs per sample. The sample taken for sequencing was blood. The chain carries TRBV6-5 and TRBJ2-7; 7 bases line up with TRBD2. This sequence was found in a woman aged 25-40 years in good health. Here the CDR3 reads CASSGLAADYEQYF. CDR3 DNA: TGTGCCAGCAGTGGTCTAGCGGCGGACTACGAGCAGTACTTC.